This record looks at one T cell receptor (beta chain) sequence and its context. Antigen specificity is unknown. The sample belongs to a study of T cell responses to AZD1222 COVID-19 vaccine. Overall study results and limits: Nearly half of spike-specific TCRs reportedly target variant regions that are unmutated in the B.1.351 and B.1.1.7 variants. Donors were mostly white British, more females; clonal diversity possibly underestimated. Baseline serology detected seropositivity in only six AZD1222 recipients.

Some clones are missing from TCRdb's copy, which holds only in-frame ones; the method was immunoSEQ multiplex PCR. The repertoire holds 130,000 to 150,000 clones, with about 90% as singletons. The CDR3 sequence is 13 residues long. Germline V gives CDR1 SGHTS, CDR2 YDEGEE. Unmatched junction bases numbered 3, after V lost 3 bases and J lost 8 bases. This specimen consisted of peripheral blood, obtained on day 0 of MenACWY control vaccination. This chain joins TRBV5-8 and TRBJ1-2; 11 bases are a match to TRBD1. The clonotype comes from an adult in good health. The CDR3 loop reads CASSWGQGDGYTF. DNA for the CDR3: TGTGCCAGCAGCTGGGGACAGGGGGACGGCTACACCTTC.